This passage covers 17 T cell receptor beta chains from one sample sequenced in a study of CD8 T cells in ankylosing spondylitis. TCRdb re-called the 5' RACE reads with MiXCR, one entry per CDR3 protein. The sample yields 230,000 or so distinct CDR3 sequences, about 20% seen once. Sequenced: blood, either unsorted or a sorted T cell fraction (not recorded which). The origin of the receptors is a male donor with ankylosing spondylitis or in good health (not recorded which).

In its sample, this clonotype was seen a few times. The chain couples TRBV11-2 to TRBJ1-5; TRBD1 matches at 7 bases. The CDR3 is made up of 13 amino acids. Trimming removed 5 bases from V and 3 bases from J; junction bases left unmatched: 1. CDR1 SGHAT and CDR2 FQNNGV come from the germline V gene. The CDR3: CASSRGPNQPQHF. The CDR3, as DNA: TGTGCCAGCAGCAGGGGGCCCAATCAGCCCCAGCATTTT.

The rearrangement links TRBV19 to TRBJ2-7; no reliable D call. Germline loops: CDR1 LNHDA, CDR2 SQIVND (reference sequence). The germline V and J ends were trimmed by 2 bases and 3 bases, with 14 bases remaining between them. CDR3 size: 15 residues. The CDR3 sequence: CASSISAEYLYEQYF. The CDR3 nucleotides read TGTGCCAGTAGTATATCGGCGGAATATCTCTACGAGCAGTACTTC.

This clonotype has only a few counts. The rearrangement joins TRBV7-9 to TRBJ2-7; 7 bases map to TRBD2. The V gene end was trimmed by 3 bases and the J gene end by 4 bases; junction bases not matched to a gene: 6. Germline V CDR1 and CDR2: SEHNR, FQNEAQ (reference sequence). The CDR3 length is 14 residues. The CDR3 is CASSLTSPPYEQYF. The DNA of the CDR3 is TGTGCCAGCAGCTTGACTAGCCCCCCTTACGAGCAGTACTTC. The complete variable domain, with remaining parts taken from reference TRBV7-9 and TRBJ2-7, reads DTGVSQNPRHKITKRGQNVTFRCDPISEHNRLYWYRQTLGQGPEFLTYFQNEAQLEKSRLLSDRFSAERPKGSFSTLEIQRTEQGDSAMYLCASSLTSPPYEQYFGPGTRLTVT.

The table lists this clonotype with a few counts. This chain connects TRBV29-1 to TRBJ1-1; 7 bases match TRBD1. With V trimmed by 6 bases and J by 8 bases, 3 bases remained unmatched. Germline V gives CDR1 SQVTM, CDR2 ANQGSEA. This CDR3 is built from 10 residues. The CDR3 nucleotides read TGCAGCGTCCGGGACAGAGAAGCTTTCTTT. Protein sequence: CSVRDREAFF.

The chain combines TRBV27 with TRBJ1-5; a possible D gene is TRBD1 (6 bases). CDR3 size: 16 residues. Trimming removed 5 bases from V and 2 bases from J, with 16 bases in between. Germline V lookup: CDR1 MNHEY, CDR2 SMNVEV (reference sequence). The CDR3 nucleotides are TGTGCCAGCAGTCCCGAGACAGGCTGGGGCAATCAGCCCCAGCATTTT. Protein product: CASSPETGWGNQPQHF.

The chain has TRBV7-2 and TRBJ2-5; tentatively, D is TRBD1 (6 bases). This CDR3 region has 14 residues. CDR1 and CDR2 (germline): SGHTA, FQGNSA. Trimming pared 5 bases from V and 4 bases from J, leaving 14 bases between. CDR3 loop: CASSAQGRGETQYF. As DNA, the CDR3 is TGTGCCAGCAGCGCACAGGGTCGGGGAGAGACCCAGTACTTC.

The chain is built from TRBV7-9 and TRBJ2-1, with a tentative D call TRBD2 (5 bases). The germline V gene encodes CDR1 SEHNR and CDR2 FQNEAQ (reference sequence). This CDR3 region has 15 residues. The V and J ends lost 4 bases and 5 bases respectively, with 15 bases between them. The CDR3 sequence: CASSSVAMGNNEQFF. The CDR3, as DNA: TGTGCCAGCAGCTCGGTAGCGATGGGGAACAATGAGCAGTTCTTC.

This clonotype was found a few times. The chain joins TRBV12-3 or TRBV12-4 to TRBJ1-3; D gene ambiguous. V lost 3 bases to trimming and J lost 0 bases, with 3 bases between them. This CDR3 is 13 amino acids long. The CDR3 region is CASSFGSGNTIYF. The CDR3, as DNA: TGTGCCAGCAGTTTCGGCTCTGGAAACACCATATATTTT.

A few counts support this clonotype. This chain joins TRBV24-1 and TRBJ1-5; unclear D gene. Trimming took off 5 bases at V and 2 bases at J, with 12 bases between the two ends. CDR3 size: 15 residues. Looked up from germline, CDR1 is KGHDR and CDR2 is SFDVKD. CDR3 region: CATSAGSPGNQPQHF. CDR3 DNA: TGTGCCACCAGTGCCGGTTCTCCGGGCAATCAGCCCCAGCATTTT.

Ten or more counts support this clonotype. The chain joins TRBV12-3 or TRBV12-4 to TRBJ2-1; D is tentatively TRBD1 or TRBD2 (6 bases each). This CDR3 spans 13 amino acids. Trimming cost V 3 bases and J 7 bases, with 10 bases left between them. CDR3 sequence: CASSFWGANEQFF. CDR3 DNA: TGTGCCAGCAGTTTTTGGGGGGCTAATGAGCAGTTCTTC.

In the case of this clonotype: A read error may explain this, as a much larger clone is one base away. The chain uses TRBV7-2 and TRBJ2-1, with D uncertain. The CDR3 is 13 residues long. Germline lookup yields CDR1 SGHTA and CDR2 FQGNSA. This chain's CDR3 is CASSLTGYNERFF. The CDR3 DNA reads as TGTGCCAGCAGCTTAACCGGATACAATGAGCGGTTCTTC.

The table lists this clonotype with many counts. V is TRBV5-1 and J is TRBJ2-3, with D unresolved. CDR3 length equals 14 residues. Germline V gene data show CDR1 as SGHRS and CDR2 as YFSETQ. With 1 base removed from V and 4 bases from J, the gap between germline ends came to 10 bases. CDR3 coding DNA: TGCGCCAGCAGCTTGATCTATTTGGCAGATACGCAGTATTTT. It is translated as CASSLIYLADTQYF.

The genes are TRBV12-3 or TRBV12-4 and TRBJ1-5; D is uncertain. The CDR3 has 14 residues. V was trimmed by 8 bases and J by 5 bases, leaving 16 bases between them. CDR3 bases: TGTGCCAGCTGCGTTTCTCAAAGCTATCAGCCCCAGCATTTT. Translated: CASCVSQSYQPQHF.

This clonotype occurred many times. CDR3 residues: CSVDTAGIGDTQYF. CDR3 DNA sequence: TGCAGCGTTGACACGGCAGGGATCGGAGATACGCAGTATTTT. The gene calls are TRBV29-1 and TRBJ2-3, with D possibly matching TRBD1 (5 bases). Trimming left V 3 bases short and J 5 bases short, with 15 bases between. The CDR3 is 14 amino acids. CDR1 and CDR2 from the germline V gene are SQVTM and ANQGSEA.

This clonotype appeared many times. In nucleotides, the CDR3 is TGCGCCAGCAGCCAAGCTCAGACCTTCGCTGAAGATTTTAACACTGAAGCTTTCTTT. This gives the protein CASSQAQTFAEDFNTEAFF. V and J are TRBV4-1 and TRBJ1-1; no firm D call. The V and J ends lost 1 base and 2 bases respectively, with 23 bases between them. Germline V CDR1 and CDR2: MGHRA, YSYEKL. The CDR3 runs 19 residues.

The V and J genes are TRBV6-2 or TRBV6-3 and TRBJ2-2; TRBD2 agrees at 10 bases. J lost 1 base, V lost 2 bases, and 4 bases had no gene match. The CDR3 spans 17 residues. Germline V gene sequence: CDR1 MNHEY, CDR2 SVGEGT. The CDR3: CASSYTLAGENTGELFF. CDR3 in DNA: TGTGCCAGCAGTTACACGCTAGCGGGAGAGAACACCGGGGAGCTGTTTTTT.

The chain uses TRBV4-3 and TRBJ2-2; 13 bases are shared with TRBD2. The CDR3 runs 17 residues. From germline, CDR1 is LGHNA and CDR2 YSLEER. Trimming took 0 bases from V and 8 from J; bases not matched to a gene: 6. The CDR3 DNA sequence: TGCGCCAGCAGCCAAGATCGGACTAGCGGGAGTTGGGGGGAGCTGTTTTTT. Amino acids: CASSQDRTSGSWGELFF.